The 8 T cell receptor beta chains listed next were all sequenced from one sample in a study of blood T cell repertoires in COVID-19 (dated by TCRdb to about 2020). The library was built by means of the immunoSEQ multiplex PCR assay. This immuneACCESS table, as held by TCRdb, lists in-frame sequences with V and J called but not all clones. Of the missing ones, under half trace to an unresolved V gene in checked studies; the others have no known cause. Counted in this sample were about 280,000 clones; roughly 90% of them appeared once. Of the sample, less than 15% falls within the top ten clones. The sequencing sample was made of peripheral blood. The origin of the receptors is a woman in her 70s with COVID-19, enrolled during active disease.

The V call is TRBV30, the J call TRBJ2-7; TRBD2 agrees at 7 bases. With 0 bases clipped from V and 7 bases from J, the junction kept 6 bases outside the gene matches. Germline V lookup: CDR1 GTSNPN, CDR2 SVGIG (reference sequence). The length of the CDR3 is 13 residues. The CDR3 reads CAWSVGGIVEQYF. The CDR3 DNA follows: TGTGCCTGGAGTGTCGGGGGGATAGTAGAGCAGTACTTC.

The rearrangement joins TRBV5-1 to TRBJ1-1, with TRBD1 matching 8 bases. Germline CDR1 reads SGHRS; CDR2 reads YFSETQ. The CDR3 is made up of 12 amino acids. V lost 2 bases and J lost 11; bases outside the gene matches: 5. CDR3 sequence (DNA): TGCGCCAGCAGCTTTGACAGGGGAGGTGCTTTCTTT. It encodes CASSFDRGGAFF.

This chain uses TRBV10-2 with TRBJ1-1; D is ambiguous. The CDR3 is made up of 14 amino acids. The germline CDR1 and CDR2 sequences are WSHSY and SAAADI. Trimming left V 5 bases short and J 0 bases short, with 10 bases between. The CDR3: CASSWYGVNTEAFF. In DNA form, the CDR3 reads TGCGCCAGCAGTTGGTACGGGGTGAACACTGAAGCTTTCTTT.

The sample holds one count of this clone. The V gene is TRBV5-6, the J gene TRBJ2-7; TRBD2 is a possible D gene (5 bases). Germline V gene data show CDR1 as SGHDT and CDR2 as YYEEEE. Trimming left V 3 bases short and J 3 bases short, with 16 bases between. The CDR3 loop spans 15 amino acids. The CDR3 region has the DNA TGTGCCAGCAGCTACGACTACTACGGGAACTACGAGCAGTACTTC. Translated: CASSYDYYGNYEQYF.

The genes are TRBV3-1 (or the pseudogene TRBV3-2) and TRBJ1-6, with D unresolved. V was cut by 4 bases and J by 9 bases, with 16 bases left in between. This CDR3 contains 15 residues. The germline gives CDR1 LGHDT, CDR2 YNNKEL (reference sequence). In nucleotides, the CDR3 is TGTGCCAGCAGCCCAATCGGCCTGGCGGGTTCACCCCTCCACTTT. Its translation: CASSPIGLAGSPLHF.

The rearrangement joins TRBV2 to TRBJ1-2; TRBD1 might be the D (6 bases). V gave up 5 bases and J gave up 6 bases, with 10 bases separating them. Germline-derived CDR1 and CDR2 are SNHLY and FYNNEI. CDR3 length: 12 residues. CDR3: CASSQQGNGYTF. In DNA form, the CDR3 reads TGTGCCAGCAGTCAACAGGGAAATGGCTACACCTTC.

This clone was seen a handful of times. The V gene is TRBV6-5, the J gene TRBJ1-2; D gene uncertain. This CDR3 contains 13 residues. Trimming pared 0 bases from V and 7 bases from J, leaving 9 bases between. CDR1 and CDR2 from the germline V gene are MNHEY and SVGAGI. The CDR3 sequence: CASSYSPTGGYTF. The CDR3 nucleotides are TGTGCCAGCAGTTACTCCCCAACTGGTGGCTACACCTTC.

The chain couples TRBV7-9 to TRBJ2-7, with 7 bases aligning to TRBD1. CDR3 length: 17 amino acids. Germline trimming cut 3 bases from V and 2 bases from J; bases unmatched to any gene: 13. The V gene's germline CDR1 is SEHNR and CDR2 FQNEAQ (reference sequence). For the CDR3, the DNA is TGTGCCAGCAGCTTCCGGGCCGGGACAGTCATTACCTACGAGCAGTACTTC. It specifies CASSFRAGTVITYEQYF.